Only a few counts were recorded for the clone carrying this T cell receptor (beta chain). The table came from immunoSEQ multiplex PCR; TCRdb's copy has only in-frame clones and leaves some out. The sample lists over 300,000 clones, 90% occurring once. The data originate from a study of blood T cell repertoires in COVID-19. The overall study: Both acute and convalescent COVID-19 samples were obtained from the United States, Italy and Spain. The cDNA or gDNA used as material had been derived from T cells, B-cell-depleted T cells, or PBMCs.

V trimming: 3 bases; J trimming: 4 bases; junction bases outside the gene matches: 10. CDR3 length: 15 amino acids. Looked up from germline, CDR1 is DFQATT and CDR2 is SNEGSKA (reference sequence). Sequences were obtained from peripheral blood. This receptor was obtained from a man younger than 30 with active or convalescent COVID-19. The V gene is TRBV20-1, the J gene TRBJ1-2, with 8 bases aligning to TRBD1. CDR3 coding DNA: TGCAGTGCTAGTTCCGGGACAGGAGGGATCTATGGCTACACCTTC. Protein product: CSASSGTGGIYGYTF.